These 19 T cell receptor beta chains came from one sample sequenced in a study of T cells after yellow fever vaccination. TCRdb used MiXCR to reprocess the 5' RACE reads, holding one entry per CDR3 protein. The sample lists some 670,000 distinct CDR3 sequences; approximately 13% were seen once. Here the sequenced sample was PBMCs, taken on the day of the yellow fever booster vaccination. These receptors originate from a man aged 30 to 45 who received the YFV17D yellow fever vaccine.

This chain links TRBV28 with TRBJ2-5, with 8 positions matching TRBD1. Germline CDR1 reads MDHEN; CDR2 reads SYDVKM. J gave up 11 bases and V 6 bases, and 14 bases lay outside the gene matches. The CDR3 covers 14 residues. The DNA for the CDR3 is TGTGCCAGCAGCTTCCTAGGGACAGGAGGGCCTCAGTACTTC. Translating it yields CASSFLGTGGPQYF.

This clonotype was observed at least ten times. The genes are TRBV18 and TRBJ2-5, with D uncertain. Germline V gene data show CDR1 as KGHSH and CDR2 as LQKENI. V lost 8 bases and J lost 1, with 11 bases in between. CDR3 length equals 13 residues. DNA for the CDR3: TGTGCCAGCAGCCCAGGCTCCCAAGAGACCCAGTACTTC. Translated, it gives CASSPGSQETQYF.

This clonotype has more than one count but fewer than ten. The chain links TRBV7-8 to TRBJ2-2, with D uncertain. The V end lost 1 base, the J end lost 6 bases, and 6 bases lay between the germline ends. Germline V gives CDR1 SGHVS, CDR2 FQNEAQ. The CDR3 runs to 13 residues. CDR3 nucleotide sequence: TGTGCCAGCAGCTTAGTTCTCTCCGGGGAGCTGTTTTTT. This codes for CASSLVLSGELFF.

This clonotype came up a few times. The V and J genes are TRBV20-1 and TRBJ2-1; D is uncertain. Germline assignment: CDR1 DFQATT and CDR2 SNEGSKA (reference sequence). The CDR3 runs to 15 residues. Trimming removed 8 bases from V and 6 bases from J, with 23 bases in between. The CDR3 loop reads CSPLPDAHRSNEQFF. The CDR3 nucleotides read TGCAGTCCCCTGCCCGACGCCCATCGGTCCAATGAGCAGTTCTTC.

This clonotype turned up a few times. The chain recombines TRBV6-1 with TRBJ2-7, with 9 bases matching TRBD2. Germline V lookup: CDR1 MNHNS, CDR2 SASEGT. The CDR3 is 16 amino acids. V was clipped by 5 bases and J by 0 bases; unmatched bases: 8. CDR3 in amino acids: CASSRQPGLASYEQYF. DNA for the CDR3: TGTGCCAGCAGTCGACAGCCGGGACTAGCCTCCTACGAGCAGTACTTC.

This clonotype showed up just once. This chain links TRBV9 with TRBJ2-5; TRBD2 aligns across 7 bases. After removal of 3 bases from V and 5 bases from J, the junction contained 10 bases not matched to a gene. The CDR3 consists of 15 residues. Germline V lookup: CDR1 SGDLS, CDR2 YYNGEE. The CDR3 here is CASSERGGPQETQYF. Here the CDR3 DNA reads TGTGCCAGCAGCGAGAGGGGAGGGCCTCAGGAGACCCAGTACTTC. The full variable domain, with the rest looked up from reference TRBV9 and TRBJ2-5, is DSGVTQTPKHLITATGQRVTLRCSPRSGDLSVYWYQQSLDQGLQFLIQYYNGEERAKGNILERFSAQQFPDLHSELNLSSLELGDSALYFCASSERGGPQETQYFGPGTRLLVL.

The chain uses TRBV19 and TRBJ2-1; the D gene is possibly TRBD2 (5 bases). V gave up 6 bases and J gave up 4 bases, with 19 bases separating them. Per germline, CDR1 LNHDA and CDR2 SQIVND (reference sequence). This CDR3 has 16 amino acids. The CDR3 loop reads CASSTSREPRYNEQFF. In nucleotides, the CDR3 is TGTGCCAGTAGCACCTCCCGGGAACCGAGATACAATGAGCAGTTCTTC.

This rearrangement joins TRBV5-4 to TRBJ2-7; tentative D call: TRBD2 (5 bases). The CDR3 extends over 14 amino acids. Between the trimmed V and J ends, which lost 4 bases and 3 bases, there was a span of 14 bases. The germline V gene has CDR1 SGHNT and CDR2 YYREEE (reference sequence). CDR3 residues: CASSNDERRYEQYF. The CDR3 DNA follows: TGTGCCAGCAGCAATGACGAGCGGCGCTACGAGCAGTACTTC.

The V and J genes are TRBV19 and TRBJ2-1, with a possible D match to TRBD2 (5 bases). V lost 4 bases and J lost 9, with 16 bases in between. In germline, CDR1 is LNHDA, CDR2 SQIVND (reference sequence). This CDR3 is 14 amino acids long. The CDR3 sequence: CASSTEDRGIEQFF. The CDR3 region has the DNA TGTGCCAGTAGTACGGAGGACCGTGGCATTGAGCAGTTCTTC.

This chain links TRBV24-1 with TRBJ2-5, with D perhaps matching TRBD2 (5 bases). V was shortened by 3 bases and J by 5 bases, with 9 bases between the two germline ends. The CDR3 loop spans 13 amino acids. Germline V gives CDR1 KGHDR, CDR2 SFDVKD. CDR3 nucleotides: TGTGCCACCAGTGATCCCTGGGAGGAGACCCAGTACTTC. Translation gives CATSDPWEETQYF.

This clonotype was counted between two and nine times. The chain couples TRBV7-2 to TRBJ2-7; a weak D match, TRBD1 (6 bases). Trimming removed 5 bases from V and 1 base from J, with 15 bases in between. CDR3 length: 15 residues. Germline V gene lookup returns CDR1 SGHTA and CDR2 FQGNSA. CDR3 amino acids: CASSRDTNPSYEQYF. For the CDR3, the DNA is TGTGCCAGCAGCCGGGACACCAACCCGTCCTACGAGCAGTACTTC.

This clonotype appeared a few times. The V gene is TRBV7-2, the J gene TRBJ2-1; 9 bases match TRBD2. The ends lost 6 bases at V and 9 bases at J; junction bases unmatched: 18. Germline lookup yields CDR1 SGHTA and CDR2 FQGNSA. The CDR3 sequence is 17 residues long. CDR3 amino acids: CASRVPGLAGNWGEQFF. CDR3 nucleotide sequence: TGTGCCAGCAGAGTCCCGGGACTAGCTGGGAATTGGGGTGAGCAGTTCTTC.

The CDR3 DNA follows: TGCAGTGCTAGAGATGGGGCAGGGTTCTCCTACGAGCAGTACTTC. Its protein is CSARDGAGFSYEQYF. The chain links TRBV20-1 to TRBJ2-7; D perhaps matches TRBD1 (5 bases). The germline CDR1 and CDR2 sequences are DFQATT and SNEGSKA (reference sequence). The CDR3 is made up of 15 amino acids. V shed 0 bases and J shed 0 bases, with 12 bases lying between them.

This clonotype was found a few times. The V and J genes are TRBV25-1 and TRBJ2-2; D ambiguous. The CDR3 has 15 amino acids. The V and J ends lost 4 bases and 0 bases respectively, with 9 bases between them. CDR1 and CDR2 (germline): MGHDK, SYGVNS. DNA for the CDR3: TGTGCCAGCAGTGGTATGGAGCCGAACACCGGGGAGCTGTTTTTT. It translates to CASSGMEPNTGELFF.

The chain links TRBV20-1 to TRBJ2-1; TRBD2 matches at 8 bases. CDR3 size: 13 residues. In germline, CDR1 is DFQATT, CDR2 SNEGSKA (reference sequence). J lost 7 bases, V lost 7 bases, and 9 bases had no gene match. This chain's CDR3 is CSVDGRARNEQFF. For the CDR3, the DNA is TGCAGTGTGGACGGGAGGGCTCGGAATGAGCAGTTCTTC.

This clonotype showed up many times. The J gene is TRBJ2-2, the V gene TRBV7-7, with unresolved D. The CDR3 is made up of 14 amino acids. V lost 3 bases, J lost 9 bases, and 14 bases lay in between. CDR1 SSHAT and CDR2 FNYEAQ come from the germline V gene (reference sequence). The CDR3 DNA follows: TGTGCCAGCAGCTTCGGGTTTTCGTCCCGGGAGCTGTTTTTT. It codes for CASSFGFSSRELFF.

The V gene is TRBV29-1, the J gene TRBJ2-7; tentatively, D is TRBD1 (6 bases). Germline-derived CDR1 and CDR2 are SQVTM and ANQGSEA. The CDR3 runs 12 residues. V was cut by 4 bases and J by 3 bases, with 10 bases left in between. DNA for the CDR3: TGCAGCGTTGGGGTCAGGGGCTACGAGCAGTACTTC. It yields the protein CSVGVRGYEQYF.

This clonotype was detected many times. The V call is TRBV7-2, the J call TRBJ2-7; 13 nucleotides match TRBD2. Germline trimming cut 5 bases from V and 0 bases from J; bases unmatched to any gene: 7. Per the germline V gene, CDR1 is SGHTA and CDR2 is FQGNSA. There are 17 residues in the CDR3. CDR3 bases: TGTGCCAGCAGCGAAGGACTAGCGGGAGTCTACTCCTACGAGCAGTACTTC. Amino acid sequence: CASSEGLAGVYSYEQYF.

This rearrangement joins TRBV6-2 or TRBV6-3 to TRBJ2-7; possibly TRBD2 for D (5 bases). The CDR3 is made up of 15 amino acids. The V end lost 8 bases, the J end lost 2 bases, and 19 bases lay between the germline ends. Germline lookup yields CDR1 MNHEY and CDR2 SVGEGT. The CDR3 reads CASVQFGIQTYEQYF. CDR3 coding DNA: TGTGCCAGCGTACAATTCGGGATCCAGACCTACGAGCAGTACTTC.